The entry that follows covers one TCR beta chain sequence. These data originate in a study of ipilimumab plus nivolumab after autologous stem cell transplantation. Patients got ipilimumab 1 mg/kg beginning 14 to 28 days post-transplant. Patients received nivolumab 3 mg/kg at weeks 1, 4, 7, 10, then fortnightly to week 26. Profiling relied on immunoSEQ multiplex PCR, and the TCRdb table lists in-frame clones only, not all of them. The data show about 43,000 clones, more than 70% seen once. The germline CDR1 and CDR2 sequences are LGHNT and FRNRAP. This CDR3 comprises 14 residues. V lost 5 bases, J lost 2 bases, and 13 bases lay in between.

V usage is TRBV12-5 and J usage is TRBJ2-7, with D possibly being TRBD1 (6 bases). The sequence was obtained from a male donor with multiple myeloma. This material consisted of PBMCs, taken in a trial of ipilimumab plus nivolumab as post-transplant consolidation. The CDR3 DNA reads as TGTGCTAGTGGTCCCGGACAGAGCCCCTACGAGCAGTACTTC. Its translation: CASGPGQSPYEQYF.